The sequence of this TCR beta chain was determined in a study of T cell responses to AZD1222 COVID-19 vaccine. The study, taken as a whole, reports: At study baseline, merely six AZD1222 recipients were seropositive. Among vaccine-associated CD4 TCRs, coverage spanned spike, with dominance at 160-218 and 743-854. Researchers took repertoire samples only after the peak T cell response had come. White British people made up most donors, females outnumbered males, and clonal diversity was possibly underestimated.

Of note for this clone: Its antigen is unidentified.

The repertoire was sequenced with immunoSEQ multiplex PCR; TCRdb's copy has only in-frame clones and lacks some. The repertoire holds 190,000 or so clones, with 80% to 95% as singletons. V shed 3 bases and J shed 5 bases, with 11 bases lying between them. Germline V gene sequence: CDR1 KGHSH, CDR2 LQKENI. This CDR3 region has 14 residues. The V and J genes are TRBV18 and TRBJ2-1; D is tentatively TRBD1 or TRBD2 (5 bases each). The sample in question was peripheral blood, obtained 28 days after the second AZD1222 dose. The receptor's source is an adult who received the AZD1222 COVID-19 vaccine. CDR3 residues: CASSPGAKNNEQFF. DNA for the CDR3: TGTGCCAGCTCACCCGGGGCCAAAAACAATGAGCAGTTCTTC.